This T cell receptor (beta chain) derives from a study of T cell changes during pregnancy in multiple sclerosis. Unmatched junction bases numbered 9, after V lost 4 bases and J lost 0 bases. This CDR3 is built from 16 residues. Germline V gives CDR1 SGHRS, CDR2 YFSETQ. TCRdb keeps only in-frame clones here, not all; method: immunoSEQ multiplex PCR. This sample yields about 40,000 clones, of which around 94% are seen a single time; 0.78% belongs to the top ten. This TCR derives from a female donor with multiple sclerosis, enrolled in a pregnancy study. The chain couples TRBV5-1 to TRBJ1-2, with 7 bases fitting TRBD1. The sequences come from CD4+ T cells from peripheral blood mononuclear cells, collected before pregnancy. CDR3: CASSTGQDLSNYGYTF. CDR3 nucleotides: TGCGCCAGCAGCACTGGACAGGACCTTTCTAACTATGGCTACACCTTC.